The 30 T cell receptor beta chains below were found in one sample sequenced in a study of blood T cell repertoires in COVID-19. TCRdb's copy holds only in-frame clones and misses some; the assay was immunoSEQ multiplex PCR. The sample consists of over 150,000 clones, about four fifths of them appearing once. Sequencing was done on a sample of peripheral blood. These receptors were obtained from an elderly woman with active or convalescent COVID-19.

This clone was recorded once. The rearrangement joins TRBV30 to TRBJ1-3; D gene uncertain. Trimming took off 2 bases at V and 4 bases at J, with 12 bases between the two ends. The CDR3 totals 14 residues. Germline V gene sequence: CDR1 GTSNPN, CDR2 SVGIG (reference sequence). The CDR3 DNA is TGTGCCTGGAGTACGAGCCTTCTGGGAAACACCATATATTTT. Its translation: CAWSTSLLGNTIYF.

The chain carries TRBV19 and TRBJ2-1; TRBD2 matches at 9 bases. The J segment lost 8 bases and the V segment lost 3 bases, leaving 5 bases of the junction unmatched. The CDR3 spans 14 residues. Germline V gene lookup returns CDR1 LNHDA and CDR2 SQIVND (reference sequence). In nucleotides, the CDR3 is TGTGCCAGTAGTATGGCGGGAGGGTTGGATGAGCAGTTCTTC. Its translation: CASSMAGGLDEQFF. Full variable domain (outside the CDR3, taken from reference TRBV19 and TRBJ2-1): DGGITQSPKYLFRKEGQNVTLSCEQNLNHDAMYWYRQDPGQGLRLIYYSQIVNDFQKGDIAEGYSVSREKKESFPLTVTSAQKNPTAFYLCASSMAGGLDEQFFGPGTRLTVL.

This rearrangement joins TRBV6-1 to TRBJ2-2; D gene unclear. This CDR3 region has 15 residues. Trimming left V 3 bases short and J 0 bases short, with 8 bases between. Germline-derived CDR1 and CDR2 are MNHNS and SASEGT. The CDR3 is CASSEYKTNTGELFF. Here the CDR3 DNA reads TGTGCCAGCAGTGAGTACAAGACGAACACCGGGGAGCTGTTTTTT.

The chain couples TRBV2 to TRBJ2-7, with 10 bases that match TRBD1. V lost 4 bases and J lost 2; bases outside the gene matches: 2. Per the germline V gene, CDR1 is SNHLY and CDR2 is FYNNEI. The CDR3 spans 14 residues. This CDR3 reads CASSVGTGAYEQYF. CDR3 DNA: TGTGCCAGCAGTGTCGGGACAGGGGCCTACGAGCAGTACTTC.

Here the CDR3 reads CASSPGTGVLGELFF. In DNA form, the CDR3 reads TGTGCCAGCAGCCCCGGGACAGGGGTCCTCGGGGAGCTGTTTTTT. The chain links TRBV2 to TRBJ2-2; TRBD1 matches at 10 bases. Germline-derived CDR1 and CDR2 are SNHLY and FYNNEI. The CDR3 is 15 residues long. Unmatched junction bases numbered 8, after V lost 6 bases and J lost 7 bases.

This clone was observed once. This sequence joins TRBV7-8 and TRBJ1-6, with a possible D match to TRBD1 (5 bases). Deletions cut 5 bases from V and 9 bases from J, with 14 bases between. There are 14 residues in the CDR3. The germline CDR1 and CDR2 sequences are SGHVS and FQNEAQ. This CDR3 reads CASSGRDGRSPLHF. In DNA, the CDR3 is TGTGCCAGCAGCGGGCGGGACGGCCGTTCACCCCTCCACTTT. Full variable domain (remainder filled in from reference TRBV7-8 and TRBJ1-6): GAGVSQSPRYKVAKRGQDVALRCDPISGHVSLFWYQQALGQGPEFLTYFQNEAQLDKSGLPSDRFFAERPEGSVSTLKIQRTQQEDSAVYLCASSGRDGRSPLHFGNGTRLTVT.

The chain uses TRBV11-2 and TRBJ2-1; weak D call: TRBD2 (5 bases). CDR3 size: 14 residues. V was shortened by 7 bases and J by 3 bases, with 13 bases between the two germline ends. CDR1 is SGHAT and CDR2 is FQNNGV in the germline V gene. The CDR3 reads CASTETTHYNEQFF. The CDR3 bases are TGTGCCAGCACCGAGACTACACACTACAATGAGCAGTTCTTC.

V is TRBV9 and J is TRBJ2-1; D possibly corresponds to TRBD1 (5 bases). Germline CDR1 is SGDLS and CDR2 is YYNGEE. The CDR3 covers 14 residues. V was clipped by 0 bases and J by 3 bases, with 7 bases between them. CDR3 coding DNA: TGTGCCAGCAGCGTAGGACAGATCTACAATGAGCAGTTCTTC. This gives the protein CASSVGQIYNEQFF.

The chain links TRBV5-4 to TRBJ1-1, with D possibly being TRBD1 (5 bases). With 1 base removed from V and 0 bases from J, the gap between germline ends came to 10 bases. The CDR3 spans 15 residues. The germline gives CDR1 SGHNT, CDR2 YYREEE (reference sequence). The CDR3 loop reads CASSLRTQLNTEAFF. The CDR3 coding sequence is TGTGCCAGCAGCTTGAGGACACAACTGAACACTGAAGCTTTCTTT.

This clone was seen just once. The genes are TRBV11-3 and TRBJ2-1; TRBD2 matches 11 bases. The CDR3 has 17 amino acids. CDR1 and CDR2 (germline): SGHNT, YENEEA. J gave up 5 bases and V 1 base, and 7 bases lay outside the gene matches. The CDR3 bases are TGTGCCAGCAGCTTAGGGACTAGCGGGCCCAAAGACAATGAGCAGTTCTTC. Amino acid sequence: CASSLGTSGPKDNEQFF. The full variable domain, its missing parts supplied by reference TRBV11-3 and TRBJ2-1, is EAGVVQSPRYKIIEKKQPVAFWCNPISGHNTLYWYLQNLGQGPELLIRYENEEAVDDSQLPKDRFSAERLKGVDSTLKIQPAELGDSAVYLCASSLGTSGPKDNEQFFGPGTRLTVL.

The CDR3 sequence is CASIPSGQGDTEAFF. The CDR3 DNA sequence: TGTGCCAGTATCCCGTCGGGACAAGGTGACACTGAAGCTTTCTTT. V gene TRBV19 combines with J gene TRBJ1-1; possible D gene TRBD1, 6 bases. Trimming took off 7 bases at V and 3 bases at J, with 18 bases between the two ends. CDR1 and CDR2 (germline): LNHDA, SQIVND (reference sequence). CDR3 length: 15 residues.

The chain recombines TRBV4-2 with TRBJ1-2; 9 bases are shared with TRBD1. Per germline, CDR1 LGHNA and CDR2 YNFKEQ. V dropped 3 bases and J dropped 7; count of bases not matched to a gene: 12. The CDR3 loop spans 16 amino acids. The CDR3 DNA reads as TGTGCCAGCAGCCAGCCCGGACAGGGGTATGTGGGTGGCTACACCTTC. It translates to CASSQPGQGYVGGYTF.

The V call is TRBV5-1, the J call TRBJ2-3; 7 positions agree with TRBD2. V was pared by 1 base and J by 0 bases, with 2 bases of the junction left unmatched. Germline V gives CDR1 SGHRS, CDR2 YFSETQ. The CDR3 has 15 residues. In DNA form, the CDR3 reads TGCGCCAGCAGCTTGCTAGCGGCTAGCACAGATACGCAGTATTTT. It translates to CASSLLAASTDTQYF.

The chain uses TRBV7-3 and TRBJ2-1, with a possible D match to TRBD2 (7 bases). The CDR3 runs 17 residues. Germline V gene lookup returns CDR1 SGHTA and CDR2 FQGTGA. The ends were cut back, 4 bases at V and 6 bases at J, with 22 bases in the middle. The CDR3 is CASSSPGMGGGGNEQFF. The CDR3 region has the DNA TGTGCCAGCAGCTCCCCAGGAATGGGAGGGGGAGGCAATGAGCAGTTCTTC.

V is TRBV5-4 and J is TRBJ2-3; 7 bases align to TRBD2. Germline values: CDR1 SGHNT, CDR2 YYREEE (reference sequence). After removal of 3 bases from V and 0 bases from J, the junction contained 7 bases not matched to a gene. The CDR3 sequence is 16 residues long. The CDR3 sequence is CASSSPAAGSTDTQYF. In DNA, the CDR3 is TGTGCCAGCAGCTCCCCCGCAGCGGGAAGCACAGATACGCAGTATTTT. Drawing the rest from reference TRBV5-4 and TRBJ2-3, the complete variable domain is ETGVTQSPTHLIKTRGQQVTLRCSSQSGHNTVSWYQQALGQGPQFIFQYYREEENGRGNFPPRFSGLQFPNYSSELNVNALELDDSALYLCASSSPAAGSTDTQYFGPGTRLTVL.

The chain recombines TRBV18 with TRBJ2-1; 8 positions match TRBD2. V gave up 6 bases and J gave up 9 bases; unmatched junction bases: 7. CDR3 length equals 13 residues. Germline CDR1 KGHSH, CDR2 LQKENI. CDR3 region: CASSPGGTGEQFF. For the CDR3, the DNA is TGTGCCAGCTCCCCGGGGGGGACGGGTGAGCAGTTCTTC. Using reference TRBV18 and TRBJ2-1 for the parts outside the CDR3, the full variable domain is NAGVMQNPRHLVRRRGQEARLRCSPMKGHSHVYWYRQLPEEGLKFMVYLQKENIIDESGMPKERFSAEFPKEGPSILRIQQVVRGDSAAYFCASSPGGTGEQFFGPGTRLTVL.

V usage is TRBV21-1 and J usage is TRBJ2-3; TRBD1 is the table's D call and was not checked against the DNA. TRBV21-1 is flagged as a pseudogene. The CDR3 is made up of 13 amino acids. The CDR3 sequence: CARIDRSTDTQYF. The CDR3 region has the DNA TGTGCCAGAATCGACAGGAGCACAGATACGCAGTATTTT.

This chain uses TRBV3-1 (or the pseudogene TRBV3-2) with TRBJ1-1, with unresolved D. Germline CDR1 and CDR2: LGHDT and YNNKEL (reference sequence). The CDR3 consists of 17 residues. Trimming took 2 bases from V and 0 from J, leaving 16 bases between them. CDR3 nucleotide sequence: TGTGCCAGCAGCCAAAGAGGCGAGTGGTCCATGAACACTGAAGCTTTCTTT. Its protein product is CASSQRGEWSMNTEAFF.

As to this clone: Other nucleotide sequences from this sample produce the same CDR3. V and J are TRBV5-1 and TRBJ1-4; D possibly corresponds to TRBD1 (5 bases). The CDR3 contains 14 residues. Germline CDR1 SGHRS, CDR2 YFSETQ. Trimming removed 0 bases at V and 8 bases at J, with 11 bases between. CDR3: CASSLGQGGEKLFF. The CDR3 DNA follows: TGCGCCAGCAGCTTGGGGCAGGGAGGGGAAAAACTGTTTTTT.

The gene calls are TRBV28 and TRBJ1-1, with 9 bases that match TRBD1. Germline V gene lookup returns CDR1 MDHEN and CDR2 SYDVKM. The ends lost 8 bases at V and 6 bases at J; junction bases unmatched: 7. This CDR3 spans 13 amino acids. CDR3 in amino acids: CASRWDRAPEAFF. As DNA, the CDR3 is TGTGCCAGCCGATGGGACAGGGCCCCTGAAGCTTTCTTT.

V usage is TRBV7-9 and J usage is TRBJ2-1, with 8 bases identical to TRBD2. Trimming removed 2 bases from V and 2 bases from J; junction bases left unmatched: 5. Looked up from germline, CDR1 is SEHNR and CDR2 is FQNEAQ (reference sequence). CDR3 length: 16 residues. Here the CDR3 reads CASSLTKAGAYNEQFF. The CDR3 coding sequence is TGTGCCAGCAGCTTAACAAAAGCGGGAGCCTACAATGAGCAGTTCTTC.

The rearrangement uses TRBV6-5 and TRBJ2-3; the D is unclear. CDR1 is MNHEY and CDR2 is SVGAGI in the germline V gene. There are 14 residues in the CDR3. V lost 10 bases to trimming and J lost 3 bases, with 17 bases between them. Written as DNA, the CDR3 is TGTGCCACCCGGTTTGCTTCGAGGACAGATACGCAGTATTTT. Its translation is CATRFASRTDTQYF.

This chain uses TRBV2 with TRBJ2-3; TRBD1 is a possible D gene (5 bases). The CDR3 extends over 13 amino acids. V lost 6 bases and J 0 bases, leaving 7 bases between the germline ends. Germline-derived CDR1 and CDR2 are SNHLY and FYNNEI. CDR3 sequence reads: CASSRVSTDTQYF. CDR3 in DNA: TGTGCCAGCAGCAGGGTTAGCACAGATACGCAGTATTTT.

The chain carries TRBV10-2 and TRBJ2-5; 8 nucleotides line up with TRBD1. Germline CDR1 and CDR2: WSHSY and SAAADI. Trimming removed 6 bases from V and 3 bases from J; junction bases left unmatched: 3. This CDR3 has 13 residues. CDR3 DNA sequence: TGCGCCAGCAGACCAGGGGGCAAAGAGACCCAGTACTTC. Amino acid sequence: CASRPGGKETQYF.

This chain joins TRBV5-6 and TRBJ2-5, with 8 bases fitting TRBD1. Germline CDR1 is SGHDT and CDR2 is YYEEEE. The CDR3 is made up of 13 amino acids. After removal of 5 bases from V and 2 bases from J, the junction contained 2 bases not matched to a gene. The CDR3 region has the DNA TGTGCCAGCAGTTGGGACAGGCAAGAGACCCAGTACTTC. Encoded protein: CASSWDRQETQYF.

The rearrangement uses TRBV5-1 and TRBJ2-1; D unresolved. Germline CDR1 and CDR2: SGHRS and YFSETQ. Trimming removed 3 bases from V and 8 bases from J, with 6 bases in between. CDR3 length: 11 amino acids. The CDR3 DNA reads as TGCGCCAGCAGCTCAGGTGATGAGCAGTTCTTC. The encoded protein is CASSSGDEQFF.

The rearrangement links TRBV7-9 to TRBJ2-5; D ambiguous. The V end was cut by 4 bases, the J end by 5 bases, with 8 bases between. The CDR3 length is 12 residues. CDR1 is SEHNR, CDR2 FQNEAQ, per germline (reference sequence). CDR3 residues: CASSSLPETQYF. CDR3 bases: TGTGCCAGCAGCTCCCTCCCGGAGACCCAGTACTTC.

The V call is TRBV19, the J call TRBJ2-6, with D possibly matching TRBD1 (5 bases). This CDR3 has 20 amino acids. Trimming removed 1 base from V and 0 bases from J, with 19 bases in between. Germline V gene sequence: CDR1 LNHDA, CDR2 SQIVND (reference sequence). The CDR3, as DNA: TGTGCCAGTAGTATAGGCCTAACAGGCGATCCCCCCTCTGGGGCCAACGTCCTGACTTTC. Amino acids: CASSIGLTGDPPSGANVLTF.

CDR3 coding DNA: TGTGCCAGCAGTTATGACTCCCGAGAGGACGAGCAGTACTTC. This gives the protein CASSYDSREDEQYF. The V and J genes are TRBV7-9 and TRBJ2-7; no clear D gene. Germline values: CDR1 SEHNR, CDR2 FQNEAQ (reference sequence). The CDR3 is 14 amino acids. The germline V and J ends were trimmed by 6 bases and 5 bases, with 17 bases remaining between them.

The chain recombines TRBV7-8 with TRBJ2-6; the D gene is possibly TRBD1 (6 bases). CDR1 and CDR2 from the germline V gene are SGHVS and FQNEAQ. Trimming removed 7 bases at V and 1 base at J, with 17 bases between. The CDR3 is 17 amino acids. This chain's CDR3 is CASTFRGGPSGANVLTF. Written as DNA, the CDR3 is TGTGCCAGCACCTTTCGAGGGGGACCTTCTGGGGCCAACGTCCTGACTTTC. Full variable domain (remainder filled in from reference TRBV7-8 and TRBJ2-6): GAGVSQSPRYKVAKRGQDVALRCDPISGHVSLFWYQQALGQGPEFLTYFQNEAQLDKSGLPSDRFFAERPEGSVSTLKIQRTQQEDSAVYLCASTFRGGPSGANVLTFGAGSRLTVL.